One T cell receptor (beta chain) is described in this entry. This clonotype has just a few counts. Its antigen target is currently unknown. No much larger clonotype is one base removed from it; base qualities were not supplied. The sample belongs to a study of identical twins (dated by TCRdb to the mid-2010s). In the study overall: To test whether fetal clonotypes persist, this study deep-sequenced TCR alpha and beta repertoires from monozygotic twins, from unrelated adults of various ages, and from cord blood. To rule out contamination, the twin experiments were replicated at different times with different library preparation protocols.

Libraries were made using 5' RACE. This sample was sequenced with an Illumina HiSeq 2000. Template switching added a universal primer binding site, and the final cDNA carried a unique molecular identifier that allowed TCR cDNA molecules to be counted accurately. Specific primers in the conserved constant-segment region were used to synthesize first-strand cDNA for TCR alpha and beta chains. To control for contamination, every cDNA library was double barcoded, receiving both a SMART-Mk sample barcode and Illumina barcodes. Two successive PCR steps introduced TruSeq adapter sequences along with Illumina sample barcodes. TCR alpha and beta cDNA libraries were sequenced on the Illumina HiSeq platform with custom primers. The authors' pipeline ran thus. Raw reads were processed with MiGEC to extract unique molecular identifiers, and MiXCR was used to determine CDR3 positions. For each individual, recombination models were inferred using an EM algorithm with the repgenHMM and IGoR tools. Shared clonotypes were analyzed with the tcR package in R, and sharing was normalized by the product of cloneset sizes. To study raw recombination without the effects of thymic and clonal selection, out-of-frame nonproductive sequences were analyzed. TCRdb's own reprocessing of the public reads used fastp at Q25 and MiXCR and kept productive beta chains. Rows are combined by CDR3 protein, so each entry shows the most common genes and DNA. Clone size and V and J calls follow TCRdb, not the original study. In this sample the table shows roughly 570,000 distinct CDR3 sequences, over 8.5% of which occur a single time. Around 3% of the sample is held by the ten biggest clonotypes.

Broader findings and caveats from the paper: Compared with coincidental sharing between unrelated individuals, out-of-frame TCR alpha sequences shared between twins showed an excess of sequences with low generation probability. Zero-insertion analyses could be partly confounded by invariant T cells such as MAIT and iNKT, although diverse VJ usage argued against such confounding for most clonotypes. Fewer insertions were carried by abundant cord blood beta clonotypes, a similar but weaker trend appeared in young adult naive repertoires, and no such trend appeared in memory repertoires. Conclusions relied on cross-sectional statistical analysis, since the same donors could not be followed over many years. The excess sharing between twins in beta out-of-frame sequences was weaker because fewer shared sequences reduced the signal-to-noise ratio. Recombination models systematically underestimated out-of-frame TCR alpha sharing in monozygotic twins but agreed with sharing between unrelated individuals.

Every donor in the study was a healthy Caucasian. The twin cohort consisted of three pairs of female monozygotic twins, all aged 18 to 29 years. The RNA used for TCR libraries was isolated from peripheral blood mononuclear cells. The CDR3 has 14 amino acids, counting the end cysteine and phenylalanine. Only CDR3 DNA is held: 42 bases, read in frame from base 1. Trimming takes 11 bases off V and 7 bases off J; junction bases not matched to a gene: 16. The data were also submitted as part of a second study, on yellow fever vaccine responses in identical twins. As the second paper documents: According to the authors, the vaccine-induced T cell response in identical twins seemed to be partly convergent and partly specific to each individual. In identical twins, the study followed T cell clones that responded to the vaccine with precision.

The material sequenced was PBMCs. This chain joins TRBV12-3 or TRBV12-4 to TRBJ2-7; 8 junctional bases match TRBD2. This clonotype was obtained from a woman younger than 35 in good health. CDR3 region: CASGGGTLPLEQYF. The nucleotide sequence is given as TGTGCCTCGGGGGGGGGGACACTTCCCCTGGAGCAGTACTTC.